The 8 T cell receptor beta chains listed next were all sequenced from one sample in a study of blood T cells in healthy people across ages. Combining a sample-barcoded 5' primer with a J-beta primer mix, a second PCR ran for about 7 to 12 cycles. TCRdb re-called the 5' RACE reads with MiXCR, one entry per CDR3 protein. The data contain just over 1 million distinct CDR3 sequences, 40% to 55% of them singletons. Sequencing was performed on blood. The origin of the receptors is a woman in her sixties in good health.

This chain connects TRBV7-3 to TRBJ2-7; D not resolved. This CDR3 contains 14 residues. The germline V gene encodes CDR1 SGHTA and CDR2 FQGTGA. V dropped 5 bases and J dropped 2 bases, with 13 bases sitting between them. CDR3 region: CASSPTLDAYEQYF. CDR3 DNA: TGTGCCAGCAGCCCGACCTTAGACGCCTACGAGCAGTACTTC.

This clonotype was seen a handful of times. The chain uses TRBV13 and TRBJ2-4, with a possible D match to TRBD2 (7 bases). The CDR3 is 13 residues long. The V gene's germline CDR1 is PRHDT and CDR2 FYEKMQ (reference sequence). The ends were cut back, 6 bases at V and 13 bases at J, with 19 bases in the middle. The CDR3 DNA follows: TGTGCCAGCAGTTGGGTGGGGGGGCAGGAGCAGTACTTC. It codes for CASSWVGGQEQYF. Combining the CDR3 with reference TRBV13 and TRBJ2-4 gives the whole variable domain AAGVIQSPRHLIKEKRETATLKCYPIPRHDTVYWYQQGPGQDPQFLISFYEKMQSDKGSIPDRFSAQQFSDYHSELNMSSLELGDSALYFCASSWVGGQEQYFGAGTRLSVL.

V is TRBV12-3 or TRBV12-4 and J is TRBJ2-3; unclear D gene. The CDR3 sequence is 16 residues long. The V end was cut by 2 bases, the J end by 4 bases, with 16 bases between. This CDR3 is CASSLIIGPQADTQYF. CDR3 bases: TGTGCCAGCAGTTTAATAATAGGGCCTCAGGCAGATACGCAGTATTTT.

The V and J genes are TRBV29-1 and TRBJ2-7, with 7 bases that match TRBD2. The germline V gene encodes CDR1 SQVTM and CDR2 ANQGSEA. The CDR3 extends over 13 amino acids. V gave up 6 bases and J gave up 3 bases; unmatched junction bases: 8. The CDR3 reads CSVGEGLDYEQYF. The CDR3, as DNA: TGCAGCGTGGGGGAGGGCCTCGACTACGAGCAGTACTTC.

A few counts support this clonotype. The rearrangement joins TRBV10-3 to TRBJ2-7; D unresolved. Germline V CDR1 and CDR2: ENHRY, SYGVKD. The CDR3 is 11 amino acids. V was clipped by 4 bases and J by 4 bases, with 5 bases between them. The CDR3 sequence is CAISGGYEQYF. The CDR3 DNA is TGTGCCATCAGTGGGGGATACGAGCAGTACTTC.

There are a few counts of this clonotype. The chain has TRBV6-5 and TRBJ1-5; D perhaps matches TRBD1 (6 bases). In germline, CDR1 is MNHEY, CDR2 SVGAGI. The V and J ends lost 4 bases and 2 bases respectively, with 15 bases between them. This CDR3 contains 16 residues. The CDR3 DNA reads as TGTGCCAGCAGTTCTTATCCACAGGGTGGCAATCAGCCCCAGCATTTT. It is translated as CASSSYPQGGNQPQHF.

The J gene is TRBJ1-1, the V gene TRBV20-1, with D tentatively TRBD1 (6 bases). With 5 bases removed from V and 7 bases from J, the gap between germline ends came to 11 bases. This CDR3 has 11 residues. The germline CDR1 and CDR2 sequences are DFQATT and SNEGSKA (reference sequence). This chain's CDR3 is CSAAGDREAFF. CDR3 DNA sequence: TGCAGTGCTGCAGGGGACCGTGAAGCTTTCTTT.

The CDR3 DNA follows: TGTGCCAGCAGCTTACCAACGGGGGCGCGGGGGGCCAACGTCCTGACTTTC. The encoded protein is CASSLPTGARGANVLTF. The rearrangement joins TRBV11-2 to TRBJ2-6; D tentatively reads TRBD1 or TRBD2 (6 bases each). Deletions cut 2 bases from V and 4 bases from J, with 15 bases between. CDR1 is SGHAT, CDR2 FQNNGV, per germline. The CDR3 runs 17 residues.